This TCR beta chain was recovered during a study of CD8 T cells in ankylosing spondylitis. Library preparation for TCR beta used quantitative 5'-RACE with molecular barcodes. TCRdb reprocessed the 5' RACE reads with MiXCR, giving one entry per CDR3 protein. The table has 330,000 or so distinct CDR3 sequences, 7.5% to 9% seen once. Regarding the study as a whole: Within ankylosing spondylitis blood, a TCR beta motif made up of eight or nine highly homologous variants appeared to be characteristic. Matched ankylosing spondylitis synovial fluid reportedly contained a significantly enriched population of disease-linked clones.

Remarks on this clonotype: Its antigen is not known.

Trimming pared 0 bases from V and 3 bases from J, leaving 11 bases between. The CDR3 has 15 amino acids. Germline CDR1 reads SGHVS; CDR2 reads FQNEAQ. The chain couples TRBV7-8 to TRBJ2-5; D may correspond to TRBD1 or TRBD2 (5 bases each). The sequence came from a male donor with ankylosing spondylitis. Material: blood, either unsorted or a sorted T cell fraction (not recorded which). CDR3 DNA sequence: TGTGCCAGCAGCTTAGCGGGACCGGTCAAAGAGACCCAGTACTTC. This encodes CASSLAGPVKETQYF.